This T cell receptor beta chain stems from a study of blood T cell repertoires in COVID-19. On the study more broadly: PBMCs, B-cell-depleted T cells, or T cells provided the cDNA or gDNA that made up the material.

The authors' processing: By means of reference gene primer amplification, nucleated cell counts were estimated. Profiling relied on immunoSEQ multiplex PCR, and the TCRdb table lists in-frame clones only, not all of them. V, J and clone size were drawn from that table, and D and trimming were deduced from the DNA. The sample lists around 480,000 clones; around 90% were seen once. This study enrolled people aged about 18 to 90 from under 25 US geographic areas. Donors in Cohort 3 counted as recovered after two negative PCRs, clearance, or symptom resolution. Sample: PBMCs or T cells enriched from blood (not recorded which). The sequence was obtained from a young woman who had recovered from COVID-19.

CDR3 amino acids: CASSVGPGGLEKLFF. CDR3 nucleotide sequence: TGTGCCAGCAGCGTAGGTCCAGGGGGCCTGGAAAAACTGTTTTTT. The gene calls are TRBV9 and TRBJ1-4; 8 positions match TRBD1. V was clipped by 0 bases and J by 8 bases; unmatched bases: 6. The CDR3 is 15 amino acids. Germline V gene data show CDR1 as SGDLS and CDR2 as YYNGEE.